This record covers a single TCR beta chain. In germline, CDR1 is LGHDT, CDR2 YNNKEL (reference sequence). The V end was cut by 3 bases, the J end by 6 bases, with 6 bases between. The CDR3 sequence is 12 residues long. TCRdb called the RT-PCR reads again in MiXCR, with one record for every CDR3 protein. This sample has about 540,000 distinct CDR3 sequences, with around a quarter found just once. This record belongs to a study of response to subunit inactivated influenza vaccine. These data also formed part of another study, on T cells expressing NK-cell markers. That source reports: Scientists made TCR beta cDNA using 5'RACE template switching with UMIs. Sorted CD3+CD56+NKG2C+, CD3+CD56+NKG2C- and CD3+CD56-NKG2C+ T cells provided the TCR beta repertoires. One of the eight sequenced donors was seronegative, whereas the other seven were HCMV-seropositive. A range of about 1.0-8% of CD8+ T cells consisted of dominant NKG2C+ clonotypes in 5 to 7 donors.

The receptor's source is a man aged 45 to 65 who received an inactivated influenza vaccine. The material sequenced was CD4+ T cells sorted from PBMCs, taken roughly 13 days after vaccination. The V gene is TRBV3-1, the J gene TRBJ2-1; D is unclear. The CDR3 is CASSHIINEQFF. The CDR3 bases are TGTGCCAGCAGCCACATCATCAATGAGCAGTTCTTC.